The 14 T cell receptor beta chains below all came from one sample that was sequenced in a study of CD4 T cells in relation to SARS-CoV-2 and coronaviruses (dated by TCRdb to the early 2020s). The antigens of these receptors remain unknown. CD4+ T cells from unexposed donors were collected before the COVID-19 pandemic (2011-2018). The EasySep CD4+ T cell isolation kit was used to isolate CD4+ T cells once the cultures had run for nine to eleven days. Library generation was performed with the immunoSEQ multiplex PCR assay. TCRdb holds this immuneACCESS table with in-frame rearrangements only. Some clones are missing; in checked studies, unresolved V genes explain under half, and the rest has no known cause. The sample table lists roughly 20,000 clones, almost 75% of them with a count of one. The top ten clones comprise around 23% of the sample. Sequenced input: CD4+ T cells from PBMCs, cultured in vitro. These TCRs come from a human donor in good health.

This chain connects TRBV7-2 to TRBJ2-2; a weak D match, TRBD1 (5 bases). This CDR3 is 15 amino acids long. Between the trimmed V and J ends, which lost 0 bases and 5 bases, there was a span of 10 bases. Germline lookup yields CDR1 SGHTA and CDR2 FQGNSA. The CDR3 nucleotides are TGTGCCAGCAGCTTAGCCAGGGTCTTAACCGGGGAGCTGTTTTTT. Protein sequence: CASSLARVLTGELFF.

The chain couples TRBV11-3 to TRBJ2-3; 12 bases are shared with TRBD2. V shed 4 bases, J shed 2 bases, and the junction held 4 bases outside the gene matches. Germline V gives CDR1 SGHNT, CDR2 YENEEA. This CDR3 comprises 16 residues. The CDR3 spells CASSSRLAGATDTQYF. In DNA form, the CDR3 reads TGTGCCAGCAGCTCTCGACTAGCGGGGGCCACAGATACGCAGTATTTT.

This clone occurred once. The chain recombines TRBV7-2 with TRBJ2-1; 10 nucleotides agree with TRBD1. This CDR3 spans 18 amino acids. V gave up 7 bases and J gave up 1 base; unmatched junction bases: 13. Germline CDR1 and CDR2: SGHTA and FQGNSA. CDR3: CASKGQGGSFRSYNEQFF. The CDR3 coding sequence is TGTGCCAGCAAAGGACAGGGGGGTTCATTTCGGTCCTACAATGAGCAGTTCTTC.

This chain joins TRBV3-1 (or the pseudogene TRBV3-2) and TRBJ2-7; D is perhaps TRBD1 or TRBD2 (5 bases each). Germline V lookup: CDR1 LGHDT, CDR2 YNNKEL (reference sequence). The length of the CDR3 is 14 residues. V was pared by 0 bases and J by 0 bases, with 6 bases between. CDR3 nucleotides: TGTGCCAGCAGCCAAGATGGGGGCTCCTACGAGCAGTACTTC. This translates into CASSQDGGSYEQYF.

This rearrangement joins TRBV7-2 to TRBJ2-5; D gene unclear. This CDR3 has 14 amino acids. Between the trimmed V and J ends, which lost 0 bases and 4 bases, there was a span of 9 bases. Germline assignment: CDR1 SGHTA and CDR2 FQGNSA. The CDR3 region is CASSLARVRETQYF. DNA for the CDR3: TGTGCCAGCAGCTTAGCACGGGTCCGAGAGACCCAGTACTTC.

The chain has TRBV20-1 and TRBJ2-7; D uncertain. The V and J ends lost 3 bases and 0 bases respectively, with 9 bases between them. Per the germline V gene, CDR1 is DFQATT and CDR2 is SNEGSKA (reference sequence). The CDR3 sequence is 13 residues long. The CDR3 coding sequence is TGCAGTGCTAGTATGGGTTTCTCCTACGAGCAGTACTTC. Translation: CSASMGFSYEQYF.

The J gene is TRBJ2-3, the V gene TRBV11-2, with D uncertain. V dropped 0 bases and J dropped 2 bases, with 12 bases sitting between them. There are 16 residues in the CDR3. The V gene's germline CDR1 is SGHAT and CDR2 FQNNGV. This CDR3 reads CASSLEGGMNTDTQYF. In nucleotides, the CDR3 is TGTGCCAGCAGCTTAGAGGGTGGGATGAACACAGATACGCAGTATTTT.

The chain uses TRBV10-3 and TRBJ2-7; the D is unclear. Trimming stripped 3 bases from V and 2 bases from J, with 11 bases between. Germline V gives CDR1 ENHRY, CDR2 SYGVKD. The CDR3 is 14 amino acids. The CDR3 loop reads CAISDPDSPYEQYF. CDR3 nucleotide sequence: TGTGCCATCAGTGACCCCGACTCTCCCTACGAGCAGTACTTC.

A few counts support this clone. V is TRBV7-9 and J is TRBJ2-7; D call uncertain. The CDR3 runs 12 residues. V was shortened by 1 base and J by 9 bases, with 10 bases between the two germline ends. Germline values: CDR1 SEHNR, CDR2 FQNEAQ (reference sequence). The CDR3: CASSLEATWQYF. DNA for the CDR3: TGTGCCAGCAGCTTAGAAGCGACTTGGCAGTACTTC. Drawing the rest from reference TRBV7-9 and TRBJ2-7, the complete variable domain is DTGVSQNPRHKITKRGQNVTFRCDPISEHNRLYWYRQTLGQGPEFLTYFQNEAQLEKSRLLSDRFSAERPKGSFSTLEIQRTEQGDSAMYLCASSLEATWQYFGPGTRLTVT.

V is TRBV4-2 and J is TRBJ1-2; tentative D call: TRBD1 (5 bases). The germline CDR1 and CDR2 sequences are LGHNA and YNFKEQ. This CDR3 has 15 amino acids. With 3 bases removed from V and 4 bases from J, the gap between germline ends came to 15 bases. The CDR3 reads CASSHGGDLGYGYTF. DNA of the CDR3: TGTGCCAGCAGCCACGGAGGGGATTTGGGCTATGGCTACACCTTC.

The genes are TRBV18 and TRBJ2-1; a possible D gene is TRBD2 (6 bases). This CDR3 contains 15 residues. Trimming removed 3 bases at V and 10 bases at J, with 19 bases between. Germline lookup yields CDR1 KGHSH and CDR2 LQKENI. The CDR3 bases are TGTGCCAGCTCACCCGCCTCGCGGGGTTGGCGCGAGCAGTTCTTC. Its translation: CASSPASRGWREQFF.

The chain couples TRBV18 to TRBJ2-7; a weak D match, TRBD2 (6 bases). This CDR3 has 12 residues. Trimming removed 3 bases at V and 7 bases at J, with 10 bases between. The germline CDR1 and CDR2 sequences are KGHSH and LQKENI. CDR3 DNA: TGTGCCAGCTCACCGGGGGGTGGAGAGCAGTACTTC. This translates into CASSPGGGEQYF.

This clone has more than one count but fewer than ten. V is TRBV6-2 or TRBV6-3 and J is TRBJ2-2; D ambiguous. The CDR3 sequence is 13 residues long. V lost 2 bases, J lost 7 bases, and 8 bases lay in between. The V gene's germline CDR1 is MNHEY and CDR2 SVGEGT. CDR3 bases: TGTGCCAGCAGTTACGATGGGAACGGGGAGCTGTTTTTT. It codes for CASSYDGNGELFF.

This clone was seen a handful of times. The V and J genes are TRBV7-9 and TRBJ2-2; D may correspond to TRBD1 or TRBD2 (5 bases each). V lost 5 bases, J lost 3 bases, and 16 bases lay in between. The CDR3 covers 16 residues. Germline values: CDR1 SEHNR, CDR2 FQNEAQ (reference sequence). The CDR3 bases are TGTGCCAGCAGCCAAGTCGGGGCAGGTTACACCGGGGAGCTGTTTTTT. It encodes CASSQVGAGYTGELFF.